This is a list of T cell receptor beta chains from one sample in a study of blood T cell repertoires in COVID-19. The assay was immunoSEQ multiplex PCR, and TCRdb's table has in-frame clones only and misses some. The data hold 200,000 to 300,000 clones, with about 80% observed a single time. Material: peripheral blood. The receptor source for this set is a man older than 75 with acute or convalescent COVID-19. Both conserved end residues are part of each CDR3. The order of the fields is clone size, J gene, V gene, D gene, CDR3 protein, CDR3 DNA. D genes are given only for firm matches. Rows give clone size only sometimes, using once, few, many, or a class for an expanded clone.

abundance: NA
j_gene: TRBJ1-2
v_gene: TRBV29-1
d_gene: TRBD1
CDR3aa: CSVPNRGRGYGYTF
CDR3nt: TGCAGCGTTCCAAACAGGGGGCGAGGATATGGCTACACCTTC

abundance: NA
j_gene: TRBJ1-6
v_gene: TRBV2
d_gene: NA
CDR3aa: CARRSESSSPLHF
CDR3nt: TGTGCCAGGAGGAGCGAATCTAGCTCACCCCTCCACTTT

abundance: NA
j_gene: TRBJ2-4
v_gene: TRBV10-2
d_gene: NA
CDR3aa: CANSVNRGQRGNIQYF
CDR3nt: TGCGCCAACAGTGTTAATAGGGGACAACGAGGGAACATTCAGTACTTC

abundance: NA
j_gene: TRBJ2-1
v_gene: TRBV5-1
d_gene: NA
CDR3aa: CASSQGYAYNEQFF
CDR3nt: TGCGCCAGCAGCCAGGGCTACGCGTACAATGAGCAGTTCTTC

abundance: NA
j_gene: TRBJ2-7
v_gene: TRBV5-4
d_gene: TRBD1
CDR3aa: CASSFRDRGSYEQYF
CDR3nt: TGTGCCAGCAGCTTCCGGGACAGGGGTTCCTACGAGCAGTACTTC

abundance: NA
j_gene: TRBJ2-7
v_gene: TRBV7-9
d_gene: TRBD2
CDR3aa: CASSHWGRDYEQYF
CDR3nt: TGTGCCAGCAGCCACTGGGGGAGGGACTACGAGCAGTACTTC

abundance: NA
j_gene: TRBJ1-5
v_gene: TRBV18
d_gene: TRBD1
CDR3aa: CASSGGQGAFNQPQHF
CDR3nt: TGTGCCAGCTCAGGCGGACAGGGGGCCTTCAATCAGCCCCAGCATTTT

abundance: once
j_gene: TRBJ1-2
v_gene: TRBV3-1/TRBV3-2
d_gene: NA
CDR3aa: CASSLGRDIGYTF
CDR3nt: TGTGCCAGCAGCCTTGGACGGGACATAGGCTACACCTTC

abundance: NA
j_gene: TRBJ1-2
v_gene: TRBV27
d_gene: NA
CDR3aa: CASSSYQGLANYGYTF
CDR3nt: TGTGCCAGCAGTTCGTACCAGGGGCTGGCTAACTATGGCTACACCTTC

abundance: NA
j_gene: TRBJ2-1
v_gene: TRBV18
d_gene: TRBD2
CDR3aa: CASYPGTSGRGSYNEQFF
CDR3nt: TGTGCCAGCTATCCGGGGACTAGCGGGAGGGGTTCCTACAATGAGCAGTTCTTC

abundance: NA
j_gene: TRBJ1-4
v_gene: TRBV2
d_gene: NA
CDR3aa: CASSPDGTTNEKLFF
CDR3nt: TGTGCCAGCAGTCCCGACGGGACAACTAATGAAAAACTGTTTTTT

abundance: NA
j_gene: TRBJ2-7
v_gene: TRBV3-1/TRBV3-2
d_gene: TRBD1
CDR3aa: CASSPTGVPRDEQYF
CDR3nt: TGTGCCAGCAGCCCGACAGGGGTCCCCAGGGACGAGCAGTACTTC

abundance: NA
j_gene: TRBJ1-2
v_gene: TRBV7-2
d_gene: NA
CDR3aa: CASSPGTSNYGYTF
CDR3nt: TGTGCCAGCAGCCCCGGGACATCTAACTATGGCTACACCTTC

abundance: NA
j_gene: TRBJ1-1
v_gene: TRBV5-4
d_gene: TRBD1
CDR3aa: CASSSRDRNTEAFF
CDR3nt: TGTGCCAGCAGCTCGCGGGACAGAAACACTGAAGCTTTCTTT

abundance: once
j_gene: TRBJ2-1
v_gene: TRBV18
d_gene: NA
CDR3aa: CASSPPPVNEQFF
CDR3nt: TGTGCCAGCTCACCCCCCCCGGTGAATGAGCAGTTCTTC

abundance: NA
j_gene: TRBJ1-1
v_gene: TRBV6-6
d_gene: TRBD1
CDR3aa: CASTYLLTGGSEAFF
CDR3nt: TGTGCCAGCACCTACTTATTGACAGGGGGCTCTGAAGCTTTCTTT

abundance: NA
j_gene: TRBJ1-6
v_gene: TRBV28
d_gene: NA
CDR3aa: CASSPLGSSYNSPLHF
CDR3nt: TGTGCCAGCAGTCCCCTAGGGAGCTCCTATAATTCACCCCTCCACTTT

abundance: NA
j_gene: TRBJ2-7
v_gene: TRBV11-2
d_gene: NA
CDR3aa: CASSFEIGEQYF
CDR3nt: TGTGCCAGCAGCTTCGAAATCGGCGAGCAGTACTTC

abundance: once
j_gene: TRBJ2-1
v_gene: TRBV7-3
d_gene: NA
CDR3aa: CASRPVSSYNEQFF
CDR3nt: TGTGCCAGCAGACCGGTAAGCTCCTACAATGAGCAGTTCTTC

abundance: once
j_gene: TRBJ2-2
v_gene: TRBV5-1
d_gene: TRBD1
CDR3aa: CASSTGTGNTGELFF
CDR3nt: TGCGCCAGCAGCACCGGGACAGGGAACACCGGGGAGCTGTTTTTT

abundance: once
j_gene: TRBJ1-4
v_gene: TRBV5-4
d_gene: TRBD1
CDR3aa: CASSLEGRGIANEKLFF
CDR3nt: TGTGCCAGCAGCTTGGAGGGCAGGGGGATAGCGAATGAAAAACTGTTTTTT

abundance: few
j_gene: TRBJ2-3
v_gene: TRBV19
d_gene: TRBD1
CDR3aa: CASTEGRQGATRVTQYF
CDR3nt: TGTGCCAGTACCGAAGGAAGACAGGGGGCTACTCGCGTTACGCAGTATTTT

abundance: NA
j_gene: TRBJ1-3
v_gene: TRBV18
d_gene: NA
CDR3aa: CASSPGVWGAGNTIYF
CDR3nt: TGTGCCAGCTCACCCGGAGTGTGGGGGGCTGGAAACACCATATATTTT

abundance: few
j_gene: TRBJ1-1
v_gene: TRBV6-5
d_gene: NA
CDR3aa: CASSPADKNTEAFF
CDR3nt: TGTGCCAGCAGCCCCGCGGACAAGAACACTGAAGCTTTCTTT

abundance: NA
j_gene: TRBJ1-1
v_gene: TRBV12-3/TRBV12-4
d_gene: TRBD1
CDR3aa: CASSPGQEGAFF
CDR3nt: TGTGCCAGCAGCCCGGGACAGGAAGGAGCTTTCTTT

abundance: NA
j_gene: TRBJ2-7
v_gene: TRBV19
d_gene: NA
CDR3aa: CARLPRSPFYEQYF
CDR3nt: TGTGCCAGATTACCCCGGTCGCCGTTCTACGAGCAGTACTTC

abundance: NA
j_gene: TRBJ1-4
v_gene: TRBV10-3
d_gene: TRBD1
CDR3aa: CAISGDRGTNEKLFF
CDR3nt: TGTGCCATCAGTGGGGACAGGGGGACTAATGAAAAACTGTTTTTT

abundance: NA
j_gene: TRBJ1-2
v_gene: TRBV3-1/TRBV3-2
d_gene: NA
CDR3aa: CASSQTLGGNYGYTF
CDR3nt: TGTGCCAGCAGCCAAACGCTTGGGGGGAACTATGGCTACACCTTC

abundance: NA
j_gene: TRBJ1-5
v_gene: TRBV19
d_gene: TRBD1
CDR3aa: CASRRNRGGNQPQHF
CDR3nt: TGTGCCAGTAGAAGGAACAGGGGCGGGAATCAGCCCCAGCATTTT

abundance: NA
j_gene: TRBJ2-1
v_gene: TRBV12-5
d_gene: TRBD2
CDR3aa: CASVSTVTGTSGGSSYNEQFF
CDR3nt: TGTGCTAGTGTCTCAACGGTCACCGGGACTAGCGGGGGTAGCTCCTACAATGAGCAGTTCTTC

abundance: NA
j_gene: TRBJ1-3
v_gene: TRBV6-1
d_gene: NA
CDR3aa: CASSERQSGNTIYF
CDR3nt: TGTGCCAGCAGTGAAAGACAGTCTGGAAACACCATATATTTT

abundance: NA
j_gene: TRBJ2-2
v_gene: TRBV29-1
d_gene: NA
CDR3aa: CSVERGWTGELFF
CDR3nt: TGCAGCGTTGAAAGGGGCTGGACCGGGGAGCTGTTTTTT

abundance: NA
j_gene: TRBJ2-3
v_gene: TRBV5-1
d_gene: NA
CDR3aa: CASSFQGTDTQYF
CDR3nt: TGCGCCAGCAGCTTCCAGGGTACAGATACGCAGTATTTT

abundance: NA
j_gene: TRBJ2-2
v_gene: TRBV7-2
d_gene: TRBD1
CDR3aa: CASSSQGTSNTGELFF
CDR3nt: TGTGCCAGCAGCTCACAGGGGACATCGAACACCGGGGAGCTGTTTTTT

abundance: NA
j_gene: TRBJ2-7
v_gene: TRBV6-5
d_gene: NA
CDR3aa: CASSSQGFGSYEQYF
CDR3nt: TGTGCCAGCAGTTCCCAGGGCTTCGGGTCCTACGAGCAGTACTTC

abundance: NA
j_gene: TRBJ2-7
v_gene: TRBV6-5
d_gene: NA
CDR3aa: CASSYSSDHSYEQYF
CDR3nt: TGTGCCAGCAGTTACTCTTCAGATCACTCCTACGAGCAGTACTTC

abundance: NA
j_gene: TRBJ1-4
v_gene: TRBV5-5
d_gene: NA
CDR3aa: CASSLRGGTDEKLFF
CDR3nt: TGTGCCAGCAGCTTGAGGGGGGGCACGGATGAAAAACTGTTTTTT

abundance: NA
j_gene: TRBJ2-5
v_gene: TRBV6-6
d_gene: TRBD2
CDR3aa: CASSPWSTSGETQYF
CDR3nt: TGTGCCAGCAGTCCCTGGTCGACTAGCGGAGAGACCCAGTACTTC

abundance: NA
j_gene: TRBJ1-5
v_gene: TRBV19
d_gene: TRBD1
CDR3aa: CASTGTASNQPQHF
CDR3nt: TGTGCCAGTACCGGGACAGCTTCCAATCAGCCCCAGCATTTT

abundance: NA
j_gene: TRBJ2-7
v_gene: TRBV6-5
d_gene: NA
CDR3aa: CASTRGGDSYEQYF
CDR3nt: TGTGCCAGCACCCGAGGGGGGGACTCCTACGAGCAGTACTTC

abundance: NA
j_gene: TRBJ2-7
v_gene: TRBV7-8
d_gene: TRBD1
CDR3aa: CASSLDRVPAYEQYF
CDR3nt: TGTGCCAGCAGCCTTGACAGGGTTCCGGCCTACGAGCAGTACTTC

abundance: NA
j_gene: TRBJ1-2
v_gene: TRBV29-1
d_gene: NA
CDR3aa: CSVEAGNGYTF
CDR3nt: TGCAGCGTTGAAGCCGGGAATGGCTACACCTTC

abundance: NA
j_gene: TRBJ2-7
v_gene: TRBV7-2
d_gene: NA
CDR3aa: CASSPWRGINEQYF
CDR3nt: TGTGCCAGCAGCCCGTGGCGCGGGATCAACGAGCAGTACTTC

abundance: NA
j_gene: TRBJ1-2
v_gene: TRBV18
d_gene: TRBD1
CDR3aa: CASSSLGTGDLDGYTF
CDR3nt: TGTGCCAGCTCGTCCCTAGGGACAGGGGACCTGGATGGCTACACCTTC

abundance: NA
j_gene: TRBJ1-5
v_gene: TRBV7-8
d_gene: NA
CDR3aa: CASSFRVSNQPQHF
CDR3nt: TGTGCCAGCAGCTTCCGGGTTAGCAATCAGCCCCAGCATTTT

abundance: NA
j_gene: TRBJ2-3
v_gene: TRBV10-2
d_gene: TRBD2
CDR3aa: CASSESTVTSGDTQYF
CDR3nt: TGCGCCAGCAGTGAGTCGACTGTGACTAGCGGGGATACGCAGTATTTT

abundance: NA
j_gene: TRBJ2-7
v_gene: TRBV5-6
d_gene: NA
CDR3aa: CASSLGGGSSYEQYF
CDR3nt: TGTGCCAGCAGCTTGGGAGGAGGGAGCTCCTACGAGCAGTACTTC

abundance: NA
j_gene: TRBJ2-4
v_gene: TRBV7-2
d_gene: NA
CDR3aa: CASSLALSPGNIQYF
CDR3nt: TGTGCCAGCAGTCTGGCCTTATCCCCCGGGAACATTCAGTACTTC

abundance: NA
j_gene: TRBJ1-4
v_gene: TRBV19
d_gene: NA
CDR3aa: CASSRAGVTEKLFF
CDR3nt: TGTGCCAGTAGTAGAGCGGGAGTTACTGAAAAACTGTTTTTT

abundance: NA
j_gene: TRBJ2-7
v_gene: TRBV30
d_gene: TRBD2
CDR3aa: CAWSVLRTSGPQGYEQYF
CDR3nt: TGTGCCTGGAGTGTCCTCCGGACTAGCGGCCCCCAAGGCTACGAGCAGTACTTC

abundance: NA
j_gene: TRBJ1-6
v_gene: TRBV3-1/TRBV3-2
d_gene: NA
CDR3aa: CASSQGGPGVVSPLHF
CDR3nt: TGTGCCAGCAGCCAAGGGGGCCCAGGGGTGGTTTCACCCCTCCACTTT

abundance: once
j_gene: TRBJ2-3
v_gene: TRBV18
d_gene: TRBD1
CDR3aa: CASSSDRGRTDTQYF
CDR3nt: TGTGCCAGCTCAAGCGACAGGGGGCGCACAGATACGCAGTATTTT